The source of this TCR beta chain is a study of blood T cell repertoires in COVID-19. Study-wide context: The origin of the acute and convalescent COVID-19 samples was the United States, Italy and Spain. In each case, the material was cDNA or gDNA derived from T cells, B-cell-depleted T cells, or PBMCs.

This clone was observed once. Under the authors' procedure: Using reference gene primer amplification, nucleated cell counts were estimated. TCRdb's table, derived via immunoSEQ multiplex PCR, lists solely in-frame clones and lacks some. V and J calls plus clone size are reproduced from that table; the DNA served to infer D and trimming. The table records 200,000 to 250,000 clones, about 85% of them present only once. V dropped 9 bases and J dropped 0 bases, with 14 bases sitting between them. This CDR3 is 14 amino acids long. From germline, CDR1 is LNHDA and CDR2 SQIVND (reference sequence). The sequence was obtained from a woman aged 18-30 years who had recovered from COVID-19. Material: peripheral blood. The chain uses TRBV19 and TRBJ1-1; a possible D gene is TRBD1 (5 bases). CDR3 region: CASRVGGMNTEAFF. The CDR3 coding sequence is TGTGCCAGCCGCGTTGGGGGGATGAACACTGAAGCTTTCTTT. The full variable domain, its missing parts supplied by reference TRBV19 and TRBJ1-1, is DGGITQSPKYLFRKEGQNVTLSCEQNLNHDAMYWYRQDPGQGLRLIYYSQIVNDFQKGDIAEGYSVSREKKESFPLTVTSAQKNPTAFYLCASRVGGMNTEAFFGQGTRLTVV.